Sequencing of this T cell receptor beta chain was carried out in a study of beta chain features in type 1 diabetes. Expressed TCRB transcripts were sequenced after all isolated RNA was converted to cDNA. Read counts averaged about 3.57 million for samples of naive, central memory and regulatory T cells. Clones were read by immunoSEQ multiplex PCR, and TCRdb kept only the in-frame ones, dropping some. The table records 130,000 to 150,000 clones, just over 9% of them present only once. Germline CDR1 is SEHNR and CDR2 is FQNEAQ (reference sequence). The CDR3 length is 19 residues. Trimming removed 5 bases from V and 0 bases from J, with 22 bases in between.

Specimen: central memory CD4+ T cells from blood. The chain links TRBV7-9 to TRBJ1-4; the D gene is possibly TRBD1 (6 bases). The sequence was collected from a man aged 18-30 years in good health. The CDR3, as DNA: TGTGCCAGCAGCAGATCACCCGGGACAAGTGGGGCAACTAATGAAAAACTGTTTTTT. Amino acids: CASSRSPGTSGATNEKLFF.